This TCR beta chain was found in a study of Graves' ophthalmopathy and Graves' hyperthyroidism. RNA transcripts served as template for amplifying TCR beta CDR3 sequences. HTBI primers primed a first-round RT-PCR, and a second-round multiplex PCR followed. TCRdb used MiXCR to reprocess the multiplex PCR reads, holding one entry per CDR3 protein. Of about 620,000 distinct CDR3 sequences in the sample, about 24% were seen once. The starting material, approximately 9.7 ml of fresh peripheral blood, provided the PBMCs. Findings and limits, study-wide: Most expanded clonotypes from thyroid (those above 0.001 frequency) were also found in blood. Discrimination between ophthalmopathy and stable hyperthyroidism by a 13-signature model showed approximately 89% sensitivity and roughly 81% specificity.

The germline V gene encodes CDR1 SGHTA and CDR2 FQGNSA. V was clipped by 3 bases and J by 8 bases, with 13 bases between them. This CDR3 has 14 amino acids. There are many counts of this clonotype. What it binds is unknown. The V call is TRBV7-2, the J call TRBJ1-4, with D possibly matching TRBD1 (5 bases). Sequenced material: peripheral blood. This sequence was found in a woman between 18 and 29 years old with stable Graves' hyperthyroidism. Some clones in this sample may be carry-over from other donors' samples. The CDR3: CASSFSVGREKLFF. The CDR3 DNA reads TGTGCCAGCAGCTTTTCAGTGGGGCGCGAAAAACTGTTTTTT.